This T cell receptor (beta chain) was recovered during a study of blood T cells in healthy people across ages. Per-sample yields of isolated PBMCs were at least 6 million. RNA extraction gave at least 5 micrograms of total RNA per sample. In the case of this clonotype: The target antigen is unknown.

With a J-beta primer mix and a sample-barcoded 5' primer, a second PCR ran 7 to 11 cycles. TCRdb analysed the 5' RACE reads with MiXCR anew, one entry per CDR3 protein. The data contain under 1,000,000 distinct CDR3 sequences, 46% of them singletons. Study conclusions and caveats: As naive T cell percentage varied, TCR beta diversity correlated strongly with it. It was held that the diversity estimates obtained from one million T cells were underestimates.

The specimen sequenced was blood. The origin of this receptor is an elderly man in good health.

CDR3 nucleotides: TGTGCAGCGGGGAAGCCTGGAGAGACCCAGTACTTC. Protein sequence: CAAGKPGETQYF. This sequence joins TRBV24-1 and TRBJ2-5, with 7 positions matching TRBD2. Per germline, CDR1 KGHDR and CDR2 SFDVKD. The CDR3 is 12 amino acids.